The 19 T cell receptor beta chains below come from one sample, sequenced in a study of PD-L1 blockade in urothelial cancer. Sequencing was performed with immunoSEQ multiplex PCR; in TCRdb, only in-frame clones are kept and a portion is missing. The sample carries some 45,000 clones, about 87% recorded once. Sample: PBMCs, taken around atezolizumab (anti-PD-L1) treatment. Every receptor here comes from a man older than 75 with urothelial cancer.

CDR3 sequence: CASSLSIGRDPTFF. The CDR3 DNA sequence: TGTGCCAGCAGCTTAAGTATCGGGCGGGACCCGACATTCTTT. The chain combines TRBV7-9 with TRBJ1-1; tentatively, D is TRBD1 (5 bases). CDR1 is SEHNR and CDR2 is FQNEAQ in the germline V gene (reference sequence). The CDR3 is made up of 14 amino acids. Trimming pared 2 bases from V and 14 bases from J, leaving 21 bases between.

The chain recombines TRBV2 with TRBJ2-1; 9 bases align to TRBD2. J lost 4 bases, V lost 7 bases, and 11 bases had no gene match. The CDR3 spans 16 residues. The V gene's germline CDR1 is SNHLY and CDR2 FYNNEI. CDR3 residues: CASTQSLLAGYNEQFF. The CDR3, as DNA: TGTGCCAGCACCCAATCGTTACTAGCGGGTTACAATGAGCAGTTCTTC. Using reference TRBV2 and TRBJ2-1 for the parts outside the CDR3, the full variable domain is EPEVTQTPSHQVTQMGQEVILRCVPISNHLYFYWYRQILGQKVEFLVSFYNNEISEKSEIFDDQFSVERPDGSNFTLKIRSTKLEDSAMYFCASTQSLLAGYNEQFFGPGTRLTVL.

This rearrangement joins TRBV5-1 to TRBJ2-1; 8 bases align to TRBD1. The germline CDR1 and CDR2 sequences are SGHRS and YFSETQ. CDR3 size: 15 residues. V was pared by 0 bases and J by 7 bases, with 6 bases of the junction left unmatched. In DNA form, the CDR3 reads TGCGCCAGCAGCTTGGGGCGACAGGGGCGAAATGAGCAGTTCTTC. Its translation: CASSLGRQGRNEQFF.

The chain carries TRBV30 and TRBJ2-3; D unresolved. In germline, CDR1 is GTSNPN, CDR2 SVGIG (reference sequence). Trimming removed 2 bases from V and 0 bases from J, with 9 bases in between. CDR3 size: 14 residues. CDR3 coding DNA: TGTGCCTGGAGTCCGAAGACAAGCACAGATACGCAGTATTTT. Amino acid sequence: CAWSPKTSTDTQYF. The entire variable domain, with the rest obtained from reference TRBV30 and TRBJ2-3, is as follows: SQTIHQWPATLVQPVGSPLSLECTVEGTSNPNLYWYRQAAGRGLQLLFYSVGIGQISSEVPQNLSASRPQDRQFILSSKKLLLSDSGFYLCAWSPKTSTDTQYFGPGTRLTVL.

Concerning this clone itself: The same CDR3 is also encoded by other DNA sequences in this sample. The V and J genes are TRBV19 and TRBJ1-5, with D unresolved. Trimming shortened V by 3 bases and J by 2 bases, and 8 bases separated the two germline ends. This CDR3 is 14 amino acids long. Germline V lookup: CDR1 LNHDA, CDR2 SQIVND (reference sequence). The CDR3 is CASSIEGGNQPQHF. The CDR3 DNA reads TGTGCCAGTAGTATTGAGGGAGGCAATCAGCCCCAGCATTTT.

This chain connects TRBV25-1 to TRBJ1-1, with D perhaps TRBD1 (5 bases). With 4 bases removed from V and 3 bases from J, the gap between germline ends came to 12 bases. Germline V gene data show CDR1 as MGHDK and CDR2 as SYGVNS. The CDR3 has 14 residues. The CDR3 DNA is TGTGCCAGCAGTGTCCGGGGGGGGGACACTGAAGCTTTCTTT. Amino acid sequence: CASSVRGGDTEAFF.

This clone has a handful of counts. The gene calls are TRBV9 and TRBJ2-2; TRBD2 might be the D (5 bases). Trimming pared 4 bases from V and 8 bases from J, leaving 18 bases between. CDR3 length: 15 residues. In germline, CDR1 is SGDLS, CDR2 YYNGEE. DNA for the CDR3: TGTGCCAGCAGCCAATCTAGCACTTTGAGTGGGGAGCTGTTTTTT. It translates to CASSQSSTLSGELFF.

This sequence joins TRBV4-1 and TRBJ2-2; maybe TRBD1 (6 bases). This CDR3 has 16 residues. The germline V gene has CDR1 MGHRA and CDR2 YSYEKL. Trimming shortened V by 0 bases and J by 5 bases, and 13 bases separated the two germline ends. The CDR3 nucleotides read TGCGCCAGCAGCCAAGAACGGACAGTGGTAACCGGGGAGCTGTTTTTT. It is translated as CASSQERTVVTGELFF.

The chain carries TRBV5-1 and TRBJ1-5; possible D gene TRBD1, 6 bases. V was pared by 0 bases and J by 4 bases, with 17 bases between. There are 17 residues in the CDR3. Germline V CDR1 and CDR2: SGHRS, YFSETQ. This chain's CDR3 is CASSLEPGDGSNQPQHF. CDR3 sequence (DNA): TGCGCCAGCAGCTTGGAGCCAGGGGATGGGTCAAATCAGCCCCAGCATTTT. Complete variable domain (other parts from reference TRBV5-1 and TRBJ1-5): KAGVTQTPRYLIKTRGQQVTLSCSPISGHRSVSWYQQTPGQGLQFLFEYFSETQRNKGNFPGRFSGRQFSNSRSEMNVSTLELGDSALYLCASSLEPGDGSNQPQHFGDGTRLSIL.

This chain links TRBV18 with TRBJ1-3; possible D gene TRBD1, 6 bases. Germline V gives CDR1 KGHSH, CDR2 LQKENI. The CDR3 has 16 amino acids. V lost 3 bases and J 0 bases, leaving 12 bases between the germline ends. The CDR3: CASSPGAQTSGNTIYF. The CDR3 coding sequence is TGTGCCAGCTCACCGGGGGCCCAGACCTCTGGAAACACCATATATTTT.

This chain joins TRBV6-1 and TRBJ2-7, with 7 bases aligning to TRBD2. CDR1 and CDR2 from the germline V gene are MNHNS and SASEGT. CDR3 length: 15 residues. V trimming: 5 bases; J trimming: 2 bases; junction bases outside the gene matches: 9. In DNA, the CDR3 is TGTGCCAGCAGTTTTAGCGGGCCGAGCGCCTACGAGCAGTACTTC. It encodes CASSFSGPSAYEQYF.

The sample holds one count of this clone. The chain uses TRBV4-2 and TRBJ2-2, with D possibly being TRBD2 (7 bases). Per the germline V gene, CDR1 is LGHNA and CDR2 is YNFKEQ. Trimming pared 4 bases from V and 5 bases from J, leaving 20 bases between. The CDR3 contains 17 residues. The chain's CDR3 is CASSPFYSRGGTGELFF. The CDR3 DNA sequence: TGTGCCAGCAGCCCCTTTTACAGCAGGGGAGGGACCGGGGAGCTGTTTTTT.

This clone was detected once. The CDR3 DNA reads as TGTGCCAGCAGCCCCCGGAAAACAGGGGGCAAATACGAGCAGTACTTC. This codes for CASSPRKTGGKYEQYF. The chain combines TRBV11-2 with TRBJ2-7; 9 nucleotides agree with TRBD1. CDR3 length equals 16 residues. Looked up from germline, CDR1 is SGHAT and CDR2 is FQNNGV. V was clipped by 5 bases and J by 4 bases; unmatched bases: 12. The full variable domain, in which reference TRBV11-2 and TRBJ2-7 provide the parts outside the CDR3, is EAGVAQSPRYKIIEKRQSVAFWCNPISGHATLYWYQQILGQGPKLLIQFQNNGVVDDSQLPKDRFSAERLKGVDSTLKIQPAKLEDSAVYLCASSPRKTGGKYEQYFGPGTRLTVT.

The chain couples TRBV27 to TRBJ2-1; 11 nucleotides match TRBD2. The CDR3 extends over 16 amino acids. The germline CDR1 and CDR2 sequences are MNHEY and SMNVEV (reference sequence). Trimming at V came to 2 bases and at J to 7 bases, leaving 7 bases not matched to a gene. CDR3 nucleotide sequence: TGTGCCAGCAGTTTAGAGCTAGCGGGAGGTCTAAATGAGCAGTTCTTC. This translates into CASSLELAGGLNEQFF.

In this sample, this clone turned up a few times. The chain uses TRBV18 and TRBJ1-1, with D perhaps TRBD1 (5 bases). Trimming cost V 2 bases and J 5 bases, with 12 bases left between them. CDR1 KGHSH and CDR2 LQKENI come from the germline V gene. This CDR3 region has 14 residues. The CDR3, as DNA: TGTGCCAGCTCACCAGCCAGGGTTGGGACTGAAGCTTTCTTT. Its translation is CASSPARVGTEAFF.

This chain uses TRBV7-2 with TRBJ2-5; 7 nucleotides align to TRBD2. CDR1 SGHTA and CDR2 FQGNSA come from the germline V gene. Losses at the gene ends were 3 bases for V and 5 bases for J; bases not matched to a gene: 9. CDR3 length: 15 amino acids. In nucleotides, the CDR3 is TGTGCCAGCAGCTTGGGGTGGGGGGGAACGGAGACCCAGTACTTC. Translation gives CASSLGWGGTETQYF.

The chain is built from TRBV5-6 and TRBJ1-5; 8 nucleotides match TRBD1. V was clipped by 5 bases and J by 0 bases; unmatched bases: 4. Germline assignment: CDR1 SGHDT and CDR2 YYEEEE. CDR3 size: 15 residues. The CDR3 loop is CASSRGQGSNQPQHF. The CDR3 DNA sequence: TGTGCCAGCAGTCGCGGACAGGGTAGCAATCAGCCCCAGCATTTT.

This clone was seen a handful of times. The chain uses TRBV5-1 and TRBJ2-7, with a tentative D call TRBD1 (7 bases). V was pared by 4 bases and J by 4 bases, with 18 bases between. The CDR3 consists of 15 residues. Germline V gene lookup returns CDR1 SGHRS and CDR2 YFSETQ. This chain's CDR3 is CASSLAGQSSYEQYF. Here the CDR3 DNA reads TGCGCCAGCAGCCTTGCGGGACAGTCTAGTTACGAGCAGTACTTC.

The chain is built from TRBV5-5 and TRBJ1-2; maybe TRBD1 (5 bases). This CDR3 has 14 residues. The germline V gene encodes CDR1 SGHKS and CDR2 YYEKEE (reference sequence). Trimming cost V 1 base and J 3 bases, with 10 bases left between them. CDR3 protein: CASSLPGGHYGYTF. The CDR3 DNA follows: TGTGCCAGCAGCTTGCCGGGGGGACACTATGGCTACACCTTC.